Following are 20 T cell receptor beta chains from one sample sequenced in a study of blood T cell repertoires in COVID-19. Sequencing was performed with immunoSEQ multiplex PCR; in TCRdb, only in-frame clones are kept and a portion is missing. The sample has roughly 71,000 clones; 70% to 90% are singletons. The sequenced sample was peripheral blood. Every receptor here comes from a woman at least 80 years old with acute or convalescent COVID-19.

The sample holds one count of this clone. The V call is TRBV4-2, the J call TRBJ2-7, with TRBD2 matching over 9 bases. Germline trimming cut 8 bases from V and 1 base from J; bases unmatched to any gene: 9. The germline V gene has CDR1 LGHNA and CDR2 YNFKEQ. The CDR3 length is 15 residues. CDR3 bases: TGTGCCAGCGGACTGACTAGCGGAGCTTCCTACGAGCAGTACTTC. It is translated as CASGLTSGASYEQYF.

The chain carries TRBV11-2 and TRBJ2-2; D is perhaps TRBD2 (6 bases). V lost 3 bases and J lost 7, with 9 bases in between. Germline V gene sequence: CDR1 SGHAT, CDR2 FQNNGV. This CDR3 is 13 amino acids long. The CDR3 protein is CASSLAGSGELFF. DNA of the CDR3: TGTGCCAGCAGCTTGGCGGGAAGCGGGGAGCTGTTTTTT.

CDR3 nucleotides: TGTGCCAGCACTATTGGGACAGCTAACTATGGCTACACCTTC. Its protein is CASTIGTANYGYTF. The V gene is TRBV2, the J gene TRBJ1-2; 7 nucleotides align to TRBD1. The germline CDR1 and CDR2 sequences are SNHLY and FYNNEI. J gave up 0 bases and V 7 bases, and 5 bases lay outside the gene matches. This CDR3 is built from 14 residues.

V is TRBV18 and J is TRBJ1-5, with TRBD1 matching over 8 bases. Germline V CDR1 and CDR2: KGHSH, LQKENI. The CDR3 extends over 14 amino acids. Trimming took 3 bases from V and 8 from J; bases not matched to a gene: 6. The CDR3 region has the DNA TGTGCCAGCTCACCCGGACAGGGATTCGAGCCCCAGCATTTT. Amino acids: CASSPGQGFEPQHF.

The rearrangement links TRBV5-6 to TRBJ2-7; possible D gene TRBD2, 6 bases. Germline CDR1 and CDR2: SGHDT and YYEEEE. CDR3 length: 12 residues. V lost 2 bases and J lost 12, with 15 bases in between. Written as DNA, the CDR3 is TGTGCCAGCAGCTTACGAGCGGGCAGTGGGTACTTC. Translating it yields CASSLRAGSGYF.

This CDR3 is CASSEFSGGGYNEQFF. DNA of the CDR3: TGTGCCAGCAGTGAATTTAGCGGGGGGGGATACAATGAGCAGTTCTTC. The chain recombines TRBV25-1 with TRBJ2-1; 11 nucleotides align to TRBD2. V lost 1 base, J lost 4 bases, and 3 bases stayed unmatched. The CDR3 runs 16 residues. Looked up from germline, CDR1 is MGHDK and CDR2 is SYGVNS.

This clone has just one count. V and J are TRBV12-3 or TRBV12-4 and TRBJ1-2; D not resolved. The CDR3 spans 12 residues. Trimming stripped 5 bases from V and 2 bases from J, with 6 bases between. Written as DNA, the CDR3 is TGTGCCAGCAGTATTGCGAACTATGGCTACACCTTC. Its translation is CASSIANYGYTF.

This clone was detected only a few times. This chain connects TRBV28 to TRBJ1-5; possible D gene TRBD1, 5 bases. Germline V gives CDR1 MDHEN, CDR2 SYDVKM. V lost 5 bases and J 3 bases, leaving 14 bases between the germline ends. This CDR3 region has 15 residues. CDR3 nucleotides: TGTGCCAGCAGTCGCGGGACGGACCTCAATCAGCCCCAGCATTTT. As protein: CASSRGTDLNQPQHF.

Only one count was recorded for this clone. The chain is built from TRBV20-1 and TRBJ1-2, with 8 bases aligning to TRBD1. CDR1 DFQATT and CDR2 SNEGSKA come from the germline V gene (reference sequence). The junction had 4 bases not matched to a gene; V was cut back by 4 bases and J by 9 bases. The CDR3 consists of 11 residues. The CDR3 here is CSAMTGERYTF. As DNA, the CDR3 is TGCAGTGCTATGACAGGGGAGCGCTACACCTTC.

This clone was observed a few times. J is TRBJ1-5 and V is TRBV7-9, with TRBD1 identical over 9 bases. The CDR3 is 15 residues long. Germline loops: CDR1 SEHNR, CDR2 FQNEAQ (reference sequence). V lost 3 bases to trimming and J lost 4 bases; unmatched junction nucleotides: 4. As DNA, the CDR3 is TGTGCCAGCAGCTTGTCCGGGACAGGGAATCAGCCCCAGCATTTT. Protein: CASSLSGTGNQPQHF. The variable domain in full, with the rest retrieved from reference TRBV7-9 and TRBJ1-5, is DTGVSQNPRHKITKRGQNVTFRCDPISEHNRLYWYRQTLGQGPEFLTYFQNEAQLEKSRLLSDRFSAERPKGSFSTLEIQRTEQGDSAMYLCASSLSGTGNQPQHFGDGTRLSIL.

The rearrangement links TRBV5-6 to TRBJ2-7; 9 bases map to TRBD2. There are 14 residues in the CDR3. The ends lost 3 bases at V and 3 bases at J; junction bases unmatched: 4. Germline V gene data show CDR1 as SGHDT and CDR2 as YYEEEE. CDR3 nucleotides: TGTGCCAGCAGCTCTAGCGGGGTTCTCTACGAGCAGTACTTC. Encoded protein: CASSSSGVLYEQYF.

The chain links TRBV5-6 to TRBJ1-2; D might be TRBD1 (5 bases). Germline CDR1 and CDR2: SGHDT and YYEEEE. With 3 bases removed from V and 8 bases from J, the gap between germline ends came to 14 bases. CDR3 size: 13 residues. The CDR3: CASSYSDRQGYTF. In DNA, the CDR3 is TGTGCCAGCAGCTACAGTGACAGACAAGGCTACACCTTC. The whole variable domain, remainder taken from reference TRBV5-6 and TRBJ1-2, is DAGVTQSPTHLIKTRGQQVTLRCSPKSGHDTVSWYQQALGQGPQFIFQYYEEEERQRGNFPDRFSGHQFPNYSSELNVNALLLGDSALYLCASSYSDRQGYTFGSGTRLTVV.

The chain carries TRBV12-3 or TRBV12-4 and TRBJ2-1; TRBD1 agrees at 10 bases. With 5 bases clipped from V and 10 bases from J, the junction kept 2 bases outside the gene matches. The CDR3 contains 12 residues. CDR3 coding DNA: TGTGCCAGCAGTCCGGGACAGGGGGAGCAGTTCTTC. Translating it yields CASSPGQGEQFF.

This clone was detected only a few times. The genes are TRBV10-2 and TRBJ1-1; D is uncertain. The CDR3 runs to 13 residues. From germline, CDR1 is WSHSY and CDR2 SAAADI. Trimming shortened V by 3 bases and J by 5 bases, and 10 bases separated the two germline ends. CDR3 amino acids: CASSEGLRTEAFF. The CDR3 nucleotides are TGCGCCAGCAGTGAAGGTTTGAGGACTGAAGCTTTCTTT.

J is TRBJ1-2 and V is TRBV6-5, with D perhaps matching TRBD1 (5 bases). Germline CDR1 MNHEY, CDR2 SVGAGI. Trimming pared 7 bases from V and 0 bases from J, leaving 15 bases between. This CDR3 has 15 residues. The CDR3 sequence is CASTRFTGTNYGYTF. The CDR3 nucleotides read TGTGCCAGCACCCGTTTCACAGGAACTAACTATGGCTACACCTTC.

This rearrangement joins TRBV30 to TRBJ2-1; a possible D gene is TRBD1 (6 bases). Trimming took off 1 base at V and 0 bases at J, with 10 bases between the two ends. Germline lookup yields CDR1 GTSNPN and CDR2 SVGIG (reference sequence). The CDR3 spans 15 residues. The CDR3 here is CAWSEGQFSYNEQFF. CDR3 sequence (DNA): TGTGCCTGGAGTGAAGGACAGTTCTCCTACAATGAGCAGTTCTTC. The variable domain in full, completed from reference TRBV30 and TRBJ2-1, reads SQTIHQWPATLVQPVGSPLSLECTVEGTSNPNLYWYRQAAGRGLQLLFYSVGIGQISSEVPQNLSASRPQDRQFILSSKKLLLSDSGFYLCAWSEGQFSYNEQFFGPGTRLTVL.

The CDR3, as DNA: TGTGCCAGCAGTTACGCCTTATCAGCTGGGGCCAACGTCCTGACTTTC. Its translation: CASSYALSAGANVLTF. The chain has TRBV6-5 and TRBJ2-6; no clear D. V was cut by 2 bases and J by 2 bases, with 10 bases left in between. CDR3 length: 16 amino acids. Germline V gene sequence: CDR1 MNHEY, CDR2 SVGAGI.

The genes are TRBV5-4 and TRBJ2-3; D perhaps matches TRBD2 (7 bases). Trimming took off 3 bases at V and 5 bases at J, with 16 bases between the two ends. The CDR3 runs to 15 residues. CDR1 and CDR2 (germline): SGHNT, YYREEE (reference sequence). In DNA, the CDR3 is TGTGCCAGCAGCTCGGTCGGGGGGCGGAGAGATACGCAGTATTTT. Residues: CASSSVGGRRDTQYF.

This clone was counted only a few times. This sequence joins TRBV29-1 and TRBJ1-1, with 8 bases that match TRBD1. The V gene end was trimmed by 7 bases and the J gene end by 2 bases; junction bases not matched to a gene: 6. Germline V gene sequence: CDR1 SQVTM, CDR2 ANQGSEA. The CDR3 length is 13 residues. The CDR3 bases are TGCAGCGCGCGTGGGACAGGAAACACTGAAGCTTTCTTT. Translated: CSARGTGNTEAFF. Full variable domain (outside the CDR3, taken from reference TRBV29-1 and TRBJ1-1): SAVISQKPSRDICQRGTSLTIQCQVDSQVTMMFWYRQQPGQSLTLIATANQGSEATYESGFVIDKFPISRPNLTFSTLTVSNMSPEDSSIYLCSARGTGNTEAFFGQGTRLTVV.

This chain uses TRBV19 with TRBJ2-2; D is undetermined. In germline, CDR1 is LNHDA, CDR2 SQIVND (reference sequence). This CDR3 has 13 residues. V shed 6 bases and J shed 5 bases, with 10 bases lying between them. CDR3 nucleotides: TGTGCCAGTAGGGTCGGAGTAACCGGGGAGCTGTTTTTT. Amino acid sequence: CASRVGVTGELFF.